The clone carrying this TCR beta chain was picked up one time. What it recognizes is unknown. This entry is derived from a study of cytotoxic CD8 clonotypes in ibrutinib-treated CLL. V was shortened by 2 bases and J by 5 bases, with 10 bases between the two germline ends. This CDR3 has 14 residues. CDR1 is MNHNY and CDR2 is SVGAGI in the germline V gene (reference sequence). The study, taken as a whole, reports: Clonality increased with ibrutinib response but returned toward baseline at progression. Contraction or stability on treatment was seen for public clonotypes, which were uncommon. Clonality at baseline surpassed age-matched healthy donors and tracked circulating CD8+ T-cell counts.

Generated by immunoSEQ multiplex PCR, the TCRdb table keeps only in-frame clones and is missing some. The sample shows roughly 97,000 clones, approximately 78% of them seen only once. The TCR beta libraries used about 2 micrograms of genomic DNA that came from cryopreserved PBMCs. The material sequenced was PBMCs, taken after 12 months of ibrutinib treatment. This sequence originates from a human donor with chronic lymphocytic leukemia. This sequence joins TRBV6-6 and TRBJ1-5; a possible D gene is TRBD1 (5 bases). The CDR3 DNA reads TGTGCCAGCAGTTACCGGGGGGAGCATCAGCCCCAGCATTTT. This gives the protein CASSYRGEHQPQHF.